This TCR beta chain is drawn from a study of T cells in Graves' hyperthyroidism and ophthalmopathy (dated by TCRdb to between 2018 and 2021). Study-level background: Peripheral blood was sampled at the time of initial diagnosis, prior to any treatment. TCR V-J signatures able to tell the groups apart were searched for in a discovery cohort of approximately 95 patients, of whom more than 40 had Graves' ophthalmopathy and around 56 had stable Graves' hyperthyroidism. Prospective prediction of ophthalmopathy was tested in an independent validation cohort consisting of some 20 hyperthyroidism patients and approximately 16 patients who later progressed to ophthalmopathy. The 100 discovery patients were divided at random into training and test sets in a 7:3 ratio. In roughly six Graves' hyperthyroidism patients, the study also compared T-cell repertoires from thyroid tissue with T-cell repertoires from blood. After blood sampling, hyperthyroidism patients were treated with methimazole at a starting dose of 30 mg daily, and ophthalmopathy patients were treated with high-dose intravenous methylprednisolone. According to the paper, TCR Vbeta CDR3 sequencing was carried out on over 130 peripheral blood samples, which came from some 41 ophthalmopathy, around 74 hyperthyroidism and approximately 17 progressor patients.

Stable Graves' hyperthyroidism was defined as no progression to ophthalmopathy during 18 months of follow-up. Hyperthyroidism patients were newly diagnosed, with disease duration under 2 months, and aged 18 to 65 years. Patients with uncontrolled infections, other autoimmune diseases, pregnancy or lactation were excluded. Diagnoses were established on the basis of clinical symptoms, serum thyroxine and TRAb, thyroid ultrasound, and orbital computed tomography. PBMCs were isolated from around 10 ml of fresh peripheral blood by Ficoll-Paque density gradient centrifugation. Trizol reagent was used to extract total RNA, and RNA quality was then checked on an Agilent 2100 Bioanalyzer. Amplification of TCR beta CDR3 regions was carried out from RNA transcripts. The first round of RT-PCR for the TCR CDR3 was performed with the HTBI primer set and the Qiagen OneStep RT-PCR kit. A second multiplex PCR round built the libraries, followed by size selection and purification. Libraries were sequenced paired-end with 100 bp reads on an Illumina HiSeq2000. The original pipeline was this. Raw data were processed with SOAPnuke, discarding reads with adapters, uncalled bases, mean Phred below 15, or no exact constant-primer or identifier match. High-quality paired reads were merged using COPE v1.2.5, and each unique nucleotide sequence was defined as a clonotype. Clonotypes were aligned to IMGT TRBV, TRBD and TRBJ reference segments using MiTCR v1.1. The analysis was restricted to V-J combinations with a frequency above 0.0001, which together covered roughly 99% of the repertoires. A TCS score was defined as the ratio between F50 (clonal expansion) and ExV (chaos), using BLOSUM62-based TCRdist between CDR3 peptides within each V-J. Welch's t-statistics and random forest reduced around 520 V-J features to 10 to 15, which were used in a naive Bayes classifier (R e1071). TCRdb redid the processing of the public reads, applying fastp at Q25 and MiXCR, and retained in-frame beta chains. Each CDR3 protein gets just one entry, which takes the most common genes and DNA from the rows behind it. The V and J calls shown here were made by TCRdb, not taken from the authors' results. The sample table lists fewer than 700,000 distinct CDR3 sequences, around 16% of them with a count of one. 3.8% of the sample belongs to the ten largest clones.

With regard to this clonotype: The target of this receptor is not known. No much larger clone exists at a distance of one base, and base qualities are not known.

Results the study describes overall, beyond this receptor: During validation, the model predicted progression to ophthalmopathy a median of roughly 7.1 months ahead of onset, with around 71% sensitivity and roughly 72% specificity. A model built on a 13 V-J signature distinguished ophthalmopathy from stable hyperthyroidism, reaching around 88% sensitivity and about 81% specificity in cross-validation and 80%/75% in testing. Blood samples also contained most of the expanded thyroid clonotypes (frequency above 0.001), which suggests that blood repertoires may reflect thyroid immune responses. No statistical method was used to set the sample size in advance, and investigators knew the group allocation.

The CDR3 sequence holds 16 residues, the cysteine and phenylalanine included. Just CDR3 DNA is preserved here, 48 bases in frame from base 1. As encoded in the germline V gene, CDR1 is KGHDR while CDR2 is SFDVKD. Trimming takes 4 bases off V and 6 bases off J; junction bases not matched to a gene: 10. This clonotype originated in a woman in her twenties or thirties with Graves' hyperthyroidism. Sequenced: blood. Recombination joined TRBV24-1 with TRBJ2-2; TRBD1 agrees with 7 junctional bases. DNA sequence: TGTGCCACCAGTGAAACAGGGGAAAGCAGGCCCGGGGAGCTGTTTTTT. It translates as CATSETGESRPGELFF.